The 16 T cell receptor beta chains listed next were all sequenced from one sample in a study of cytomegalovirus exposure and HLA in healthy donors. A multiplex PCR was run with 60 Vbeta primers and 13 Jbeta primers. Here immunoSEQ multiplex PCR was the method, and the copy in TCRdb shows in-frame clones only, minus some. Of 65,000 to 90,000 clones listed, 60% to 80% are singletons. The specimen sequenced was PBMCs. All receptors come from a woman in her forties in good health and CMV-seropositive.

This clone was observed a few times. The chain combines TRBV10-3 with TRBJ1-4, with D tentatively TRBD1 (5 bases). Trimming stripped 0 bases from V and 5 bases from J, with 13 bases between. The CDR3 has 16 residues. Germline values: CDR1 ENHRY, CDR2 SYGVKD. The CDR3 DNA is TGTGCCATCAGTGAGTCGACGGGGGGGATCAATGAAAAACTGTTTTTT. Translated, it gives CAISESTGGINEKLFF.

The V call is TRBV11-2, the J call TRBJ2-7, with 7 nucleotides matching TRBD1. CDR3 length: 15 residues. Unmatched junction bases numbered 6, after V lost 1 base and J lost 3 bases. Germline V CDR1 and CDR2: SGHAT, FQNNGV. CDR3 sequence (DNA): TGTGCCAGCAGCTTAGGTGTACAGGGGTTCTACGAGCAGTACTTC. Its protein product is CASSLGVQGFYEQYF.

The chain is built from TRBV11-2 and TRBJ2-3; D perhaps matches TRBD2 (7 bases). Trimming removed 5 bases at V and 1 base at J, with 16 bases between. This CDR3 spans 16 amino acids. In germline, CDR1 is SGHAT, CDR2 FQNNGV. CDR3 sequence reads: CASSPGRGGRTDTQYF. In nucleotides, the CDR3 is TGTGCCAGCAGCCCAGGGAGGGGGGGCCGCACAGATACGCAGTATTTT.

The chain has TRBV5-1 and TRBJ1-1, with D tentatively TRBD1 (5 bases). The CDR3 extends over 13 amino acids. The germline V gene encodes CDR1 SGHRS and CDR2 YFSETQ. V shed 3 bases and J shed 4 bases, with 10 bases lying between them. DNA of the CDR3: TGCGCCAGCAGCTCTATGGGGGGCACTGAAGCTTTCTTT. This sequence encodes CASSSMGGTEAFF.

This chain connects TRBV11-2 to TRBJ1-5; maybe TRBD1 (5 bases). CDR1 and CDR2 from the germline V gene are SGHAT and FQNNGV. V shed 1 base and J shed 4 bases, with 8 bases lying between them. The CDR3 extends over 14 amino acids. CDR3 residues: CASSLVGGNQPQHF. CDR3 nucleotide sequence: TGTGCCAGCAGCTTAGTGGGGGGAAATCAGCCCCAGCATTTT.

This chain joins TRBV10-3 and TRBJ1-1; no clear D. V dropped 2 bases and J dropped 0 bases, with 16 bases sitting between them. This CDR3 contains 17 residues. The V gene's germline CDR1 is ENHRY and CDR2 SYGVKD. The CDR3 DNA reads as TGTGCCATCAGTGAGGTAACAGTAGGAACGATGAACACTGAAGCTTTCTTT. It encodes CAISEVTVGTMNTEAFF.

Concerning this clone: A junction end diverges from the germline sequence, so it may reflect a read error. The chain combines TRBV7-9 with TRBJ1-2, with a weak D call TRBD1 (6 bases). CDR3 length: 14 amino acids. CDR1 is SEHNR and CDR2 is FQNEAQ in the germline V gene (reference sequence). Here the CDR3 DNA reads TGTTCCAGCAGCCCCACTGCAGGGGACTATGGCTACACCTTC. Protein product: CSSSPTAGDYGYTF.

The chain combines TRBV2 with TRBJ2-1; TRBD1 might be the D (6 bases). The CDR3 totals 14 residues. Germline CDR1 is SNHLY and CDR2 is FYNNEI. V was shortened by 8 bases and J by 9 bases, with 20 bases between the two germline ends. CDR3 in amino acids: CASGPDRSVGEQFF. The CDR3 nucleotides are TGTGCCAGCGGGCCCGACAGGTCCGTCGGTGAGCAGTTCTTC.

The gene calls are TRBV6-5 and TRBJ1-1; 10 bases match TRBD1. The V segment lost 2 bases and the J segment 8 bases; nucleotides outside the gene matches: 5. From germline, CDR1 is MNHEY and CDR2 SVGAGI. The CDR3 is 14 amino acids. In DNA form, the CDR3 reads TGTGCCAGCAGTTACGGGGGACAGGGGACAGAAGCTTTCTTT. Encoded protein: CASSYGGQGTEAFF.

V gene TRBV10-3 combines with J gene TRBJ2-5, with D possibly TRBD1 on 6 matching bases. The CDR3 covers 15 residues. Between the trimmed V and J ends, which lost 0 bases and 2 bases, there was a span of 10 bases. Germline V gives CDR1 ENHRY, CDR2 SYGVKD. The DNA of the CDR3 is TGTGCCATCAGTGAGTCTTGGGACAAGCAAGAGACCCAGTACTTC. This codes for CAISESWDKQETQYF.

Here the CDR3 reads CASSPYTLAGGLNEQFF. The CDR3, as DNA: TGTGCCAGCAGCCCCTATACTTTAGCGGGGGGGCTCAATGAGCAGTTCTTC. The chain combines TRBV9 with TRBJ2-1; 11 bases map to TRBD2. CDR3 length: 17 amino acids. Germline V CDR1 and CDR2: SGDLS, YYNGEE. V lost 4 bases, J lost 6 bases, and 12 bases stayed unmatched.

The chain employs TRBV15 and TRBJ1-4; 8 bases are shared with TRBD1. V was clipped by 0 bases and J by 6 bases; unmatched bases: 6. The germline gives CDR1 LNHNV, CDR2 YYDKDF (reference sequence). This CDR3 has 16 amino acids. The CDR3: CATSRDPQGDHEKLFF. Here the CDR3 DNA reads TGTGCCACCAGCAGAGATCCACAGGGGGACCATGAAAAACTGTTTTTT. The full variable domain, in which reference TRBV15 and TRBJ1-4 provide the parts outside the CDR3, is DAMVIQNPRYQVTQFGKPVTLSCSQTLNHNVMYWYQQKSSQAPKLLFHYYDKDFNNEADTPDNFQSRRPNTSFCFLDIRSPGLGDTAMYLCATSRDPQGDHEKLFFGSGTQLSVL.

V gene TRBV30 combines with J gene TRBJ1-5, with D tentatively TRBD1 (6 bases). CDR1 and CDR2 from the germline V gene are GTSNPN and SVGIG (reference sequence). The CDR3 length is 13 residues. Trimming took 2 bases from V and 2 from J, leaving 7 bases between them. CDR3 in DNA: TGTGCCTGGAGTAACAGGGGCAATCAGCCCCAGCATTTT. Residues: CAWSNRGNQPQHF.

V usage is TRBV18 and J usage is TRBJ2-1; 13 nucleotides agree with TRBD2. The CDR3 runs 17 residues. Germline CDR1 reads KGHSH; CDR2 reads LQKENI. Trimming removed 3 bases from V and 9 bases from J; junction bases left unmatched: 11. The CDR3 DNA reads as TGTGCCAGCTCACCGTCCCAGCTAACTAGCGGGGGGGGTGAGCAGTTCTTC. It specifies CASSPSQLTSGGGEQFF.

The rearrangement joins TRBV30 to TRBJ1-4, with 7 bases lining up with TRBD1. The V segment lost 4 bases and the J segment 5 bases; nucleotides outside the gene matches: 16. The CDR3 loop spans 17 amino acids. The germline V gene has CDR1 GTSNPN and CDR2 SVGIG (reference sequence). The chain's CDR3 is CAWNSNEGARHNEKLFF. The DNA of the CDR3 is TGTGCCTGGAACTCAAATGAGGGGGCCAGGCACAATGAAAAACTGTTTTTT.

The CDR3 is CASSYSVQPFNEQYF. For the CDR3, the DNA is TGTGCCAGCAGTTACTCGGTACAGCCTTTTAACGAGCAGTACTTC. The chain employs TRBV6-5 and TRBJ2-7; the D is unclear. This CDR3 is built from 15 residues. The germline CDR1 and CDR2 sequences are MNHEY and SVGAGI. The V gene lost 0 bases and the J gene lost 5 bases, with 14 bases spanning the gap.